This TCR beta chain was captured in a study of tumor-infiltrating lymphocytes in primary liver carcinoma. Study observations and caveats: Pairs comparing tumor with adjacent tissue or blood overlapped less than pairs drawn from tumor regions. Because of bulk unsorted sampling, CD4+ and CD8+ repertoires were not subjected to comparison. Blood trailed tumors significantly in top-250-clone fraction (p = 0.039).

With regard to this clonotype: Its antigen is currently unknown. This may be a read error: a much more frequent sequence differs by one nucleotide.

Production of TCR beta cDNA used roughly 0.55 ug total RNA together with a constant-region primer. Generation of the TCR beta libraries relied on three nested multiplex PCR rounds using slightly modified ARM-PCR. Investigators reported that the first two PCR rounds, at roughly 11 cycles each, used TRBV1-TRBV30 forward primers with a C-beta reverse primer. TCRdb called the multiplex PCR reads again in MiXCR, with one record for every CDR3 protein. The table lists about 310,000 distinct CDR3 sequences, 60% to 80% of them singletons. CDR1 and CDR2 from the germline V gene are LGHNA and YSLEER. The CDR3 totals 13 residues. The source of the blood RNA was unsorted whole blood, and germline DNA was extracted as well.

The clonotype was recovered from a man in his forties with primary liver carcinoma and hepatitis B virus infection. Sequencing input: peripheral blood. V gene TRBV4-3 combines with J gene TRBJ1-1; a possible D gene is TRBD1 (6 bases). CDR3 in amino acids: CANSQGRGEKAFF. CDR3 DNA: TGCGCCAACAGCCAAGGAAGGGGGGAGAAAGCTTTCTTT.